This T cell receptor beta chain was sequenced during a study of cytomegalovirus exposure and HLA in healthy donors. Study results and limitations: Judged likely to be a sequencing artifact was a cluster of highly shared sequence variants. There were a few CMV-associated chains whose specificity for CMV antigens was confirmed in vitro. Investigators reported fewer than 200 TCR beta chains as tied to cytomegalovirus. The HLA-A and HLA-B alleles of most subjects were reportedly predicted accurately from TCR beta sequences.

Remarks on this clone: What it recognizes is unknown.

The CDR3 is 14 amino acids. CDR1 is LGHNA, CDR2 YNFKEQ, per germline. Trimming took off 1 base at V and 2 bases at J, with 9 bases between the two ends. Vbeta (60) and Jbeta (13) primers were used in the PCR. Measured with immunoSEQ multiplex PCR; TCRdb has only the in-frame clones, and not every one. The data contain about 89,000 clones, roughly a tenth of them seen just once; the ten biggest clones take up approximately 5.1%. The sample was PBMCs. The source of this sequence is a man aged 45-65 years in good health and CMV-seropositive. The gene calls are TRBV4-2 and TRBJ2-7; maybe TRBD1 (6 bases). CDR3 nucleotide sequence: TGTGCCAGCAGCCAAGCGGGACAAACCTACGAGCAGTACTTC. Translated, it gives CASSQAGQTYEQYF.